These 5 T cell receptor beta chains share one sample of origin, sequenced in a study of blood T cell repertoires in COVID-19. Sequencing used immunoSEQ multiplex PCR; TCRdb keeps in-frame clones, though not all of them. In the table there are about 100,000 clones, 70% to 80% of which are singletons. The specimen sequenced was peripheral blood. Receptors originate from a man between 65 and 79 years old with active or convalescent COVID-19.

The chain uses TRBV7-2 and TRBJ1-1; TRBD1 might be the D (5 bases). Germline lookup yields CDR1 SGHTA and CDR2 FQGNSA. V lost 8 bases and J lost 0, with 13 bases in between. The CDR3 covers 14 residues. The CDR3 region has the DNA TGTGCCAGCCCGACAGCTACCGTGAACACTGAAGCTTTCTTT. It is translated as CASPTATVNTEAFF.

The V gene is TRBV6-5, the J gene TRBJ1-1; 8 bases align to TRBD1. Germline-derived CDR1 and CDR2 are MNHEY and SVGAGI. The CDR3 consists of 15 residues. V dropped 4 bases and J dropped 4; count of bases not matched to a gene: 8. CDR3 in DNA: TGTGCCAGCAGTTTTGGGACAGGCAGGGGCACTGAAGCTTTCTTT. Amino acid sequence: CASSFGTGRGTEAFF.

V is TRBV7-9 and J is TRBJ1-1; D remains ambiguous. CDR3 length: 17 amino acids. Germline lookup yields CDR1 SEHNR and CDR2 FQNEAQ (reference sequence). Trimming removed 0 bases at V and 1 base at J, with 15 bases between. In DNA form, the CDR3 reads TGTGCCAGCAGCTTAGCGCACGGAGGTTTAAAGAACACTGAAGCTTTCTTT. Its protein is CASSLAHGGLKNTEAFF.

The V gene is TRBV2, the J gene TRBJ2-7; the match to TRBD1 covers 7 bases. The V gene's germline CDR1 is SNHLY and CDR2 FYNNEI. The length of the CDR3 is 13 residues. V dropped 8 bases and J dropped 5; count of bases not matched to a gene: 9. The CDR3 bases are TGTGCCAGCCTGGGACAGCAAAGGAACGAGCAGTACTTC. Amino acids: CASLGQQRNEQYF. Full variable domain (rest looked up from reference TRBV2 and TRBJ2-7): EPEVTQTPSHQVTQMGQEVILRCVPISNHLYFYWYRQILGQKVEFLVSFYNNEISEKSEIFDDQFSVERPDGSNFTLKIRSTKLEDSAMYFCASLGQQRNEQYFGPGTRLTVT.

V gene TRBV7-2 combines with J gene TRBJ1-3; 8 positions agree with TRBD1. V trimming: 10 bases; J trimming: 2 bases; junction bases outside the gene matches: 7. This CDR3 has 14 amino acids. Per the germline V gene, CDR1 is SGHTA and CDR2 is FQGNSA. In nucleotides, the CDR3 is TGTGCCACCGACGACAGGGGCGCTGGAAACACCATATATTTT. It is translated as CATDDRGAGNTIYF.